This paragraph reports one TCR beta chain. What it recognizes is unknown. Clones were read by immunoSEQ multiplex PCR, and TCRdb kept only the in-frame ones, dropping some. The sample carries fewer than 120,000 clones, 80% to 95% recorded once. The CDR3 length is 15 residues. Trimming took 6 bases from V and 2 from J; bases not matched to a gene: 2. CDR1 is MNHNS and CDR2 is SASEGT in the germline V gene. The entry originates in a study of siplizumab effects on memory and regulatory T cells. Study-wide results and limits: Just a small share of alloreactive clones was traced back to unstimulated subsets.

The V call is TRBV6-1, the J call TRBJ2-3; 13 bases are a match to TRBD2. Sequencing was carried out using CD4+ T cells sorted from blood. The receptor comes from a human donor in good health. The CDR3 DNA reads TGTGCCAGCAGACTAGCGGGGGGGCCCACAGATACGCAGTATTTT. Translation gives CASRLAGGPTDTQYF.